The clone carrying this T cell receptor beta chain was seen more than once but under ten times. The record originates from a study of cytomegalovirus exposure and HLA in healthy donors. Trimming took off 7 bases at V and 1 base at J, with 10 bases between the two ends. The CDR3 runs to 13 residues. Per germline, CDR1 LNHDA and CDR2 SQIVND (reference sequence). The PCR was carried out with 60 Vbeta primers and 13 Jbeta primers. Method: immunoSEQ multiplex PCR; TCRdb's copy keeps in-frame clones and lacks some. Among about 140,000 clones listed, roughly three quarters were seen once. This TCR derives from a male donor in good health and CMV-seronegative. This chain connects TRBV19 to TRBJ1-2; D not resolved. Sequencing was carried out using PBMCs. The CDR3 coding sequence is TGTGCCAGTACGTCGCGAGTTAACTATGGCTACACCTTC. It codes for CASTSRVNYGYTF.